This TCR beta chain was documented in a study of blood T cell repertoires in COVID-19. Libraries were prepared by immunoSEQ multiplex PCR; TCRdb keeps only in-frame clonotypes and omits some of them. The sample lists over 200,000 clones; approximately 81% were seen once. CDR1 and CDR2 (germline): MGHRA, YSYEKL. The CDR3 loop spans 14 amino acids. Trimming pared 6 bases from V and 0 bases from J, leaving 12 bases between. The genes are TRBV4-1 and TRBJ2-7; perhaps TRBD1 as D (5 bases). Sequenced input: peripheral blood. The TCR comes from an elderly woman with active or convalescent COVID-19. The CDR3 sequence: CASRQTASSYEQYF. The CDR3 DNA is TGCGCCAGCAGACAGACAGCGAGCTCCTACGAGCAGTACTTC.